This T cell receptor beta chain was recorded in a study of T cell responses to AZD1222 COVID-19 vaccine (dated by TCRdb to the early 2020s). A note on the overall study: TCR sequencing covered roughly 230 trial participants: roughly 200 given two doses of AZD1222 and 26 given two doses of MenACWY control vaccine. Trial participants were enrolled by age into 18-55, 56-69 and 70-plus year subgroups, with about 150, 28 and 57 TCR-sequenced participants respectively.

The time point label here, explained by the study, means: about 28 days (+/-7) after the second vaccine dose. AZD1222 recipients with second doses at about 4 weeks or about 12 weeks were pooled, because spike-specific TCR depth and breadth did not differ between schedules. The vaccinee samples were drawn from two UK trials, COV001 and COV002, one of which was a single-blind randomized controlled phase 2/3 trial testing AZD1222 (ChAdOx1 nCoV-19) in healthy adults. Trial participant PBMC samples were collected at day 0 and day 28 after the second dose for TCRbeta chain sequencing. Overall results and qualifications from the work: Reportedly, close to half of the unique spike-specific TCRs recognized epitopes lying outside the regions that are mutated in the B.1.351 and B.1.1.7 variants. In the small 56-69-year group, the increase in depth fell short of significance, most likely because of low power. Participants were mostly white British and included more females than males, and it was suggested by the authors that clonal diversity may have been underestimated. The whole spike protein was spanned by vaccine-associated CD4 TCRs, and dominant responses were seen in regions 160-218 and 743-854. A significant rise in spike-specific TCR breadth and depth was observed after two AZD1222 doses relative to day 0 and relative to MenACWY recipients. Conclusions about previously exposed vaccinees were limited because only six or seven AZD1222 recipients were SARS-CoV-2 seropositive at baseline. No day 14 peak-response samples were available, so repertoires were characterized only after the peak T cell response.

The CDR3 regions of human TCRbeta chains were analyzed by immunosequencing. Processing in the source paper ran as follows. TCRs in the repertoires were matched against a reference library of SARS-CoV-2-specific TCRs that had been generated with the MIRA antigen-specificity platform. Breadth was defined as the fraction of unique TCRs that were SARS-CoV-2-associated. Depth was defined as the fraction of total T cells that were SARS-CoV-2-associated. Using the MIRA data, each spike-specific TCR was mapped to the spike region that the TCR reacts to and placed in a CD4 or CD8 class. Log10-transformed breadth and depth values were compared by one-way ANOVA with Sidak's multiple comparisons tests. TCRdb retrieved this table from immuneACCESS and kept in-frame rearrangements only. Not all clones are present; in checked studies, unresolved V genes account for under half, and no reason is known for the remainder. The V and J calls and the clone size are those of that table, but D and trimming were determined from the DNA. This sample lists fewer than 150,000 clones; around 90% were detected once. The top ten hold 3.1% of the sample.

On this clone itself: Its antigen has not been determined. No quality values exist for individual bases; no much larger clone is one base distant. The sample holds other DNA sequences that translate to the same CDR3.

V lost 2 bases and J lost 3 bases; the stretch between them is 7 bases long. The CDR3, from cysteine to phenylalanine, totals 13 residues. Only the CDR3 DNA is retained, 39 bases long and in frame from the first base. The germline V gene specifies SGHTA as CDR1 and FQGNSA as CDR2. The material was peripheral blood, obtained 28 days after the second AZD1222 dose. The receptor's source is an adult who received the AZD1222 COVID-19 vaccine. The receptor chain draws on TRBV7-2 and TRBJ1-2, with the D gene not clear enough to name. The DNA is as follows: TGTGCCAGCAGCTTACCGGGAGACTATGGCTACACCTTC. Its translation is CASSLPGDYGYTF.